Included here is one TCR beta chain sequence, with context. Germline V gene lookup returns CDR1 SQVTM and CDR2 ANQGSEA. V was clipped by 6 bases and J by 5 bases; unmatched bases: 5. CDR3 size: 12 residues. The record originates from a study of T cell responses to AZD1222 COVID-19 vaccine. The method was immunoSEQ multiplex PCR; TCRdb's version includes in-frame clones alone and lacks a portion of them. The sample yields approximately 130,000 clones, more than 65% seen once. This specimen consisted of peripheral blood, obtained 28 days after the second AZD1222 dose. This clonotype was obtained from an adult who received the AZD1222 COVID-19 vaccine. The chain combines TRBV29-1 with TRBJ2-5, with 8 bases that match TRBD1. The CDR3 reads CSVDRGWETQYF. Written as DNA, the CDR3 is TGCAGCGTCGACAGGGGTTGGGAGACCCAGTACTTC.